One sample yielded the 6 T cell receptor beta chains listed below, sequenced in a study of T cell responses to AZD1222 COVID-19 vaccine (dated by TCRdb to the early 2020s). Explained via the paper, the time point label denotes: baseline before first vaccination. The library was obtained by the immunoSEQ multiplex PCR assay. This immuneACCESS table, as held by TCRdb, lists in-frame sequences with V and J called but not all clones. Of the missing ones, under half trace to an unresolved V gene in checked studies; the others have no known cause. The sample profile shows 130,000 or so clones; 70% to 90% of them were found once. The ten largest account for 2.5% to 3.5% of the sample. The sample here was peripheral blood, taken on day 0 of AZD1222 vaccination. These receptors all come from an adult in good health.

This clone was observed once. The CDR3 sequence: CASSLSTVNYGYTF. DNA for the CDR3: TGTGCCAGCAGCTTAAGTACAGTCAACTATGGCTACACCTTC. V and J are TRBV7-2 and TRBJ1-2; D is unclear. CDR1 is SGHTA, CDR2 FQGNSA, per germline. The CDR3 sequence is 14 residues long. The V and J ends lost 2 bases and 2 bases respectively, with 9 bases between them.

The chain employs TRBV6-2 or TRBV6-3 and TRBJ2-7, with D perhaps matching TRBD1 (5 bases). The V gene's germline CDR1 is MNHEY and CDR2 SVGEGT. The CDR3 totals 12 residues. The V end was cut by 6 bases, the J end by 3 bases, with 9 bases between. Written as DNA, the CDR3 is TGTGCCAGCAGCCGACAGTACTACGAGCAGTACTTC. This gives the protein CASSRQYYEQYF.

The chain links TRBV28 to TRBJ2-7; D uncertain. CDR3 length: 14 amino acids. With 5 bases removed from V and 3 bases from J, the gap between germline ends came to 14 bases. Germline CDR1 and CDR2: MDHEN and SYDVKM. The CDR3 DNA reads as TGTGCCAGCAGTCTACCGGGCCCTATCTACGAGCAGTACTTC. Residues: CASSLPGPIYEQYF.

The CDR3 sequence is CASSSPGQGPEQYF. The CDR3 DNA sequence: TGTGCCAGCAGCTCTCCGGGACAGGGGCCCGAGCAGTACTTC. The chain links TRBV7-3 to TRBJ2-7; 10 positions agree with TRBD1. The germline V gene has CDR1 SGHTA and CDR2 FQGTGA. V lost 4 bases, J lost 6 bases, and 6 bases stayed unmatched. The CDR3 spans 14 residues.

This chain uses TRBV7-6 with TRBJ2-1; 12 bases fit TRBD2. Germline V gives CDR1 SGHVS, CDR2 FNYEAQ. After removal of 2 bases from V and 4 bases from J, the junction contained 9 bases not matched to a gene. This CDR3 is 18 amino acids long. This CDR3 reads CASSLFGVGLAGYNEQFF. CDR3 nucleotides: TGTGCCAGCAGCTTATTCGGGGTCGGACTAGCGGGATACAATGAGCAGTTCTTC. Based on the CDR3 plus reference TRBV7-6 and TRBJ2-1, the full variable domain is GAGVSQSPRYKVTKRGQDVALRCDPISGHVSLYWYRQALGQGPEFLTYFNYEAQQDKSGLPNDRFSAERPEGSISTLTIQRTEQRDSAMYRCASSLFGVGLAGYNEQFFGPGTRLTVL.

This chain joins TRBV19 and TRBJ1-5, with D possibly TRBD1 on 6 matching bases. CDR3 length: 16 amino acids. V lost 2 bases, J lost 0 bases, and 11 bases lay in between. CDR1 and CDR2 from the germline V gene are LNHDA and SQIVND (reference sequence). This CDR3 is CASSIRGGVSNQPQHF. The CDR3 nucleotides are TGTGCCAGTAGTATAAGGGGGGGGGTTAGCAATCAGCCCCAGCATTTT.